This TCR beta chain was profiled in a study of control samples from healthy donors and cancer patients. This table comes from immunoSEQ multiplex PCR, and its TCRdb copy is limited to in-frame clones, with some not included. Of roughly 39,000 clones in the sample, about 90% were seen once. This clone was picked up a small number of times. The receptor comes from a woman in her 50s in good health. The sequencing sample was made of blood.

CDR3 amino acids: CASSEAGGEQYF. The CDR3 bases are TGTGCCAGCAGTGAAGCAGGCGGCGAGCAGTACTTC. This chain joins TRBV2 and TRBJ2-7; D gene unclear. The germline V gene encodes CDR1 SNHLY and CDR2 FYNNEI. V was clipped by 0 bases and J by 6 bases, with 6 bases between them. This CDR3 is built from 12 residues.